A single sample gave rise to the 12 T cell receptor beta chains below, sequenced in a study of cytotoxic CD8 clonotypes in ibrutinib-treated CLL. TCRdb's table, derived via immunoSEQ multiplex PCR, lists solely in-frame clones and lacks some. Of approximately 70,000 clones listed, around 84% were seen once; the top ten hold under 8.5%. This material consisted of PBMCs, taken at disease progression, from a patient treated with ibrutinib. Receptors originate from a human donor with chronic lymphocytic leukemia.

This clone was seen only once. This chain links TRBV18 with TRBJ2-1; 12 bases map to TRBD2. V lost 3 bases and J lost 8; bases outside the gene matches: 17. The CDR3 totals 19 residues. Germline values: CDR1 KGHSH, CDR2 LQKENI. The CDR3 region is CASSPRLAGAPIGGDEQFF. The DNA for the CDR3 is TGTGCCAGCTCACCCCGACTAGCGGGAGCCCCGATAGGTGGGGATGAGCAGTTCTTC.

This chain connects TRBV7-8 to TRBJ1-5; D may be TRBD1 (5 bases). Germline lookup yields CDR1 SGHVS and CDR2 FQNEAQ. V lost 4 bases to trimming and J lost 5 bases, with 12 bases between them. The CDR3 spans 14 residues. The CDR3 DNA sequence: TGTGCCAGCAGCTACGGGGGATCAGATCAGCCCCAGCATTTT. Residues: CASSYGGSDQPQHF.

V and J are TRBV5-5 and TRBJ2-4, with a weak D call TRBD2 (5 bases). Germline CDR1 SGHKS, CDR2 YYEKEE (reference sequence). The CDR3 runs to 13 residues. Trimming removed 4 bases from V and 5 bases from J, with 10 bases in between. The CDR3 region is CASSHGGENIQYF. CDR3 bases: TGTGCCAGCAGCCACGGAGGAGAAAACATTCAGTACTTC.

The chain joins TRBV28 to TRBJ1-1; D remains unclear. Germline CDR1 reads MDHEN; CDR2 reads SYDVKM. Trimming took 4 bases from V and 1 from J, leaving 10 bases between them. The CDR3 covers 14 residues. The CDR3 nucleotides read TGTGCCAGCAGTTACCCTCGGCAGAACACTGAAGCTTTCTTT. It encodes CASSYPRQNTEAFF.

The chain employs TRBV11-2 and TRBJ2-1; 10 bases map to TRBD2. Germline V gene data show CDR1 as SGHAT and CDR2 as FQNNGV. V was clipped by 1 base and J by 10 bases; unmatched bases: 7. There are 15 residues in the CDR3. The CDR3 is CASSLVQREGGEQFF. DNA of the CDR3: TGTGCCAGCAGCTTAGTCCAGCGGGAGGGTGGAGAGCAGTTCTTC.

This clone appeared once. The chain carries TRBV29-1 and TRBJ2-2; D is uncertain. Germline loops: CDR1 SQVTM, CDR2 ANQGSEA. Trimming pared 4 bases from V and 1 base from J, leaving 4 bases between. The CDR3 has 12 amino acids. The CDR3 is CSVVGNTGELFF. The CDR3 nucleotides read TGCAGCGTTGTAGGGAACACCGGGGAGCTGTTTTTT.

This chain connects TRBV5-1 to TRBJ2-7; 8 positions agree with TRBD2. Trimming took 4 bases from V and 1 from J; bases not matched to a gene: 7. The CDR3 spans 15 residues. In germline, CDR1 is SGHRS, CDR2 YFSETQ. The CDR3 coding sequence is TGCGCCAGCAGCCGTGGCGGGGGGAATTCCTACGAGCAGTACTTC. This sequence encodes CASSRGGGNSYEQYF.

The chain joins TRBV5-1 to TRBJ2-3; the match to TRBD1 covers 10 bases. V trimming: 8 bases; J trimming: 3 bases; junction bases outside the gene matches: 9. This CDR3 is built from 15 residues. CDR1 is SGHRS and CDR2 is YFSETQ in the germline V gene. CDR3 sequence reads: CASKAGQGRTDTQYF. The DNA for the CDR3 is TGCGCCAGTAAAGCGGGACAGGGGCGGACAGATACGCAGTATTTT. Full variable domain (rest looked up from reference TRBV5-1 and TRBJ2-3): KAGVTQTPRYLIKTRGQQVTLSCSPISGHRSVSWYQQTPGQGLQFLFEYFSETQRNKGNFPGRFSGRQFSNSRSEMNVSTLELGDSALYLCASKAGQGRTDTQYFGPGTRLTVL.

CDR3 sequence reads: CASSLLGLAADTQYF. For the CDR3, the DNA is TGTGCCAGCAGCCTCCTGGGACTAGCGGCAGATACGCAGTATTTT. The chain is built from TRBV7-9 and TRBJ2-3, with 11 bases matching TRBD2. V was pared by 5 bases and J by 4 bases, with 5 bases of the junction left unmatched. The CDR3 contains 15 residues. Germline lookup yields CDR1 SEHNR and CDR2 FQNEAQ (reference sequence).

The rearrangement joins TRBV9 to TRBJ1-1; D perhaps matches TRBD1 (5 bases). This CDR3 spans 13 amino acids. The V and J ends lost 2 bases and 7 bases respectively, with 12 bases between them. CDR1 and CDR2 from the germline V gene are SGDLS and YYNGEE. The CDR3 is CASSVMGVGEAFF. The CDR3 bases are TGTGCCAGCAGCGTGATGGGGGTCGGTGAAGCTTTCTTT.

This clone was recorded only once. The rearrangement links TRBV14 to TRBJ1-2; D perhaps matches TRBD1 (5 bases). CDR1 is SGHDN, CDR2 FVKESK, per germline. V lost 0 bases and J lost 8, with 10 bases in between. The CDR3 totals 13 residues. The CDR3 coding sequence is TGTGCCAGCAGCCAAGAGGTCTGGGGCGGCTACACCTTC. Protein: CASSQEVWGGYTF.

This clone showed up just a few times. The chain links TRBV5-1 to TRBJ1-5; no clear D. Trimming left V 5 bases short and J 4 bases short, with 7 bases between. CDR3 length: 12 residues. From germline, CDR1 is SGHRS and CDR2 YFSETQ. Here the CDR3 DNA reads TGCGCCAGCAGGGATGAGAATCAGCCCCAGCATTTT. It is translated as CASRDENQPQHF.